Shown below are 25 T cell receptor beta chains from a single sample sequenced in a study of CD8+CD57+ T cells in acquired aplastic anemia. Patients picked for sequencing had shown CD8+CD57+ cell expansion detected by flow cytometry. Profiling that covered TCR beta VDJ and CDR3 relied on genomic DNA as its template. TCRdb reanalysed the reads using MiXCR and keeps one entry per CDR3 protein. The table shows over 150,000 distinct CDR3 sequences, with around half occurring only once. The sequenced sample consisted of sorted CD4+, CD8+, or CD8+CD57+ T cells (not recorded which) from PBMCs. The receptor set was obtained from a human donor with aplastic anemia.

Details on this clonotype: Since no conserved phenylalanine or tryptophan closes the CDR3, a read error is the likely cause. The J gene is TRBJ1-1, the V gene TRBV11-2; D call uncertain. Trimming pared 5 bases from V and 4 bases from J, leaving 11 bases between. CDR3 length: 13 amino acids. The germline gives CDR1 SGHAT, CDR2 FQNNGV. For the CDR3, the DNA is TGTGCCAGCAGCCAAGGAGGGATCACTGAAGCTTTCCTT. Amino acid sequence: CASSQGGITEAFL.

This clonotype was observed many times. This chain connects TRBV10-3 to TRBJ2-1; either TRBD1 or TRBD2 may fit D (6 bases each). CDR1 is ENHRY, CDR2 SYGVKD, per germline. CDR3 length equals 13 residues. V lost 6 bases to trimming and J lost 10 bases, with 16 bases between them. CDR3 amino acids: CAIRDSPGVEQFF. CDR3 DNA sequence: TGTGCCATCAGGGACAGCCCGGGGGTCGAGCAGTTCTTC.

This clonotype was detected ten times or more. The genes are TRBV11-2 and TRBJ2-7; D gene unclear. There are 14 residues in the CDR3. Germline CDR1 SGHAT, CDR2 FQNNGV. V was cut by 1 base and J by 4 bases, with 11 bases left in between. The CDR3 coding sequence is TGTGCCAGCAGCTTAGGAGTCGTCGGGTACGAGCAGTACTTC. Translating gives CASSLGVVGYEQYF.

J is TRBJ1-4 and V is TRBV12-3 or TRBV12-4; 7 bases match TRBD1. This CDR3 contains 18 residues. V lost 6 bases, J lost 4 bases, and 17 bases stayed unmatched. Written as DNA, the CDR3 is TGTGCCAGCAGGTCCACCAGGCAGGGGGATTCTTATAATGAAAAACTGTTTTTT. Amino acid sequence: CASRSTRQGDSYNEKLFF.

The table lists this clonotype with many counts. The rearrangement uses TRBV19 and TRBJ1-5; the D gene is possibly TRBD1 (6 bases). V dropped 5 bases and J dropped 6 bases, with 23 bases sitting between them. The CDR3 consists of 17 residues. Germline loops: CDR1 LNHDA, CDR2 SQIVND (reference sequence). The DNA for the CDR3 is TGTGCCAGTAGTTACTCAGTCAGACAGGTCCAAAGTCAGCCCCAGCATTTT. This translates into CASSYSVRQVQSQPQHF.

The rearrangement joins TRBV20-1 to TRBJ2-7, with TRBD2 matching 7 bases. CDR3 size: 15 residues. Germline assignment: CDR1 DFQATT and CDR2 SNEGSKA (reference sequence). Unmatched junction bases numbered 10, after V lost 1 base and J lost 4 bases. DNA of the CDR3: TGCAGTGCTAGAGCCAGCGGACTAGGTTCGTACGAGCAGTACTTC. Translation gives CSARASGLGSYEQYF.

This clonotype was observed many times. This chain links TRBV10-3 with TRBJ2-7; D is possibly TRBD1 or TRBD2 (5 bases each). V lost 6 bases, J lost 3 bases, and 9 bases lay in between. Germline assignment: CDR1 ENHRY and CDR2 SYGVKD. This CDR3 is built from 12 residues. The CDR3 reads CAISQGVYEQYF. The DNA of the CDR3 is TGTGCCATCAGCCAGGGAGTCTACGAGCAGTACTTC.

This chain connects TRBV2 to TRBJ2-3, with TRBD1 matching 8 bases. The germline V gene has CDR1 SNHLY and CDR2 FYNNEI. J was trimmed by 5 bases and V by 5 bases; bases with no gene match: 9. This CDR3 comprises 15 residues. CDR3 residues: CASSPADRAGDTQYF. The CDR3 bases are TGTGCCAGCAGTCCGGCGGACAGGGCGGGAGATACGCAGTATTTT.

For the CDR3, the DNA is TGTGCCATCAGTCGGCTAGCGGGAGGATCGAGGAATGAGCAGTTCTTC. It translates to CAISRLAGGSRNEQFF. The chain recombines TRBV10-3 with TRBJ2-1, with 11 bases fitting TRBD2. CDR1 is ENHRY, CDR2 SYGVKD, per germline. J was trimmed by 7 bases and V by 5 bases; bases with no gene match: 10. The CDR3 has 16 residues.

This clonotype showed up many times. The rearrangement uses TRBV6-1 and TRBJ2-1; D gene ambiguous. Germline assignment: CDR1 MNHNS and CDR2 SASEGT. This CDR3 has 14 amino acids. Trimming shortened V by 0 bases and J by 13 bases, and 16 bases separated the two germline ends. The CDR3 DNA sequence: TGTGCCAGCAGTGAAGCGCCCCCAAGTTTCGAACAGTTCTTC. Protein sequence: CASSEAPPSFEQFF.

The chain couples TRBV24-1 to TRBJ2-1, with D unresolved. Per germline, CDR1 KGHDR and CDR2 SFDVKD. This CDR3 region has 14 residues. V was trimmed by 4 bases and J by 2 bases, leaving 8 bases between them. The CDR3 coding sequence is TGTGCCACCAGTGAGCGGCCTCCCTACAATGAGCAGTTCTTC. Its translation is CATSERPPYNEQFF.

This clonotype has more than one count but fewer than ten. V usage is TRBV7-8 and J usage is TRBJ1-1; TRBD1 is a possible D gene (6 bases). Trimming removed 0 bases at V and 6 bases at J, with 14 bases between. This CDR3 is built from 15 residues. Germline V gene lookup returns CDR1 SGHVS and CDR2 FQNEAQ. CDR3 nucleotide sequence: TGTGCCAGCAGCTTAGCAGGGAACAGGGAGGCTGAAGCTTTCTTT. It translates to CASSLAGNREAEAFF.

This clonotype was seen many times. V usage is TRBV7-8 and J usage is TRBJ1-5; D remains ambiguous. The ends were cut back, 1 base at V and 4 bases at J, with 11 bases in the middle. Germline CDR1 reads SGHVS; CDR2 reads FQNEAQ. The length of the CDR3 is 15 residues. In DNA form, the CDR3 reads TGTGCCAGCAGCTTAGAAGGCTCAGTTAATCAGCCCCAGCATTTT. Its translation: CASSLEGSVNQPQHF.

V and J are TRBV24-1 and TRBJ2-3, with D perhaps TRBD2 (5 bases). With 3 bases removed from V and 2 bases from J, the gap between germline ends came to 14 bases. Germline CDR1 KGHDR, CDR2 SFDVKD. CDR3 length equals 16 residues. This CDR3 reads CATSDQRGMPTDTQYF. The CDR3, as DNA: TGTGCCACCAGTGATCAACGAGGGATGCCCACAGATACGCAGTATTTT.

Notes on this clonotype: This may arise from a read error, as a much more abundant clone is one base away. The chain is built from TRBV6-1 and TRBJ2-5; no definite D call. Germline CDR1 reads MNHNS; CDR2 reads SASEGT. The CDR3 sequence is 13 residues long. V dropped 8 bases and J dropped 2 bases, with 12 bases sitting between them. Written as DNA, the CDR3 is TGTGCCAGCGGTCGACCAGGACAAGAGACCCAGTACTTC. Protein: CASGRPGQETQYF.

The chain recombines TRBV7-8 with TRBJ2-1; D is ambiguous. CDR1 is SGHVS and CDR2 is FQNEAQ in the germline V gene. The CDR3 length is 15 residues. V lost 1 base to trimming and J lost 6 bases, with 13 bases between them. The CDR3 DNA sequence: TGTGCCAGCAGCTTAGGCCAGCTCTCAGGCAATGAGCAGTTCTTC. It encodes CASSLGQLSGNEQFF.

The chain uses TRBV30 and TRBJ2-7; D gene ambiguous. The CDR3 sequence is 11 residues long. In germline, CDR1 is GTSNPN, CDR2 SVGIG (reference sequence). V lost 4 bases and J 5 bases, leaving 9 bases between the germline ends. CDR3 residues: CAWTVLNEQYF. In DNA form, the CDR3 reads TGTGCCTGGACAGTGCTGAACGAGCAGTACTTC.

The chain is built from TRBV11-2 and TRBJ2-1; 8 nucleotides align to TRBD1. After removal of 3 bases from V and 8 bases from J, the junction contained 12 bases not matched to a gene. Germline assignment: CDR1 SGHAT and CDR2 FQNNGV. This CDR3 has 16 residues. The CDR3 DNA follows: TGTGCCAGCAGCTTTCGGCTCGACAGGGGCGGCGATGAGCAGTTCTTC. It specifies CASSFRLDRGGDEQFF.

This clonotype was seen at least ten times. The V and J genes are TRBV12-3 or TRBV12-4 and TRBJ1-1; TRBD1 is a possible D gene (5 bases). V was trimmed by 0 bases and J by 6 bases, leaving 20 bases between them. The CDR3 length is 17 residues. The CDR3 sequence: CASSLAIGGQGVSEAFF. CDR3 bases: TGTGCCAGCAGTTTAGCAATAGGAGGGCAGGGAGTCTCTGAAGCTTTCTTT.

To note about this clonotype: A much larger clone lies a single base off, so this may be a read error. The chain links TRBV5-8 to TRBJ1-2; 7 positions match TRBD1. Germline loops: CDR1 SGHTS, CDR2 YDEGEE. The CDR3 sequence is 13 residues long. As DNA, the CDR3 is TGTGCCAGCAGTCCAGGGGGGCCCTATGGCTGCACCTTC. Translated, it gives CASSPGGPYGCTF.

This clonotype occurred many times. The chain joins TRBV6-1 to TRBJ1-2; no clear D gene. The CDR3 is 14 amino acids. The germline CDR1 and CDR2 sequences are MNHNS and SASEGT. V was clipped by 6 bases and J by 3 bases, with 14 bases between them. CDR3 sequence: CASSQATGYYGYTF. The DNA for the CDR3 is TGTGCCAGCAGCCAAGCGACTGGATACTATGGCTACACCTTC.

In its sample, this clonotype was seen many times. This chain uses TRBV11-2 with TRBJ1-4; perhaps TRBD1 as D (6 bases). V was trimmed by 1 base and J by 4 bases, leaving 13 bases between them. Germline lookup yields CDR1 SGHAT and CDR2 FQNNGV. The CDR3 is 16 residues long. CDR3 bases: TGTGCCAGCAGCTTAGGCGGGGGCGGTGGTAATGAAAAACTGTTTTTT. Translated: CASSLGGGGGNEKLFF.

The chain links TRBV7-3 to TRBJ1-2, with D perhaps matching TRBD1 (6 bases). V gave up 3 bases and J gave up 7 bases, with 15 bases separating them. Germline-derived CDR1 and CDR2 are SGHTA and FQGTGA. There are 14 residues in the CDR3. The chain's CDR3 is CASSFVPGGAGYTF. The CDR3 region has the DNA TGTGCCAGCAGCTTCGTCCCGGGGGGGGCTGGCTACACCTTC. Full variable domain (outside the CDR3, taken from reference TRBV7-3 and TRBJ1-2): GAGVSQTPSNKVTEKGKYVELRCDPISGHTALYWYRQSLGQGPEFLIYFQGTGAADDSGLPNDRFFAVRPEGSVSTLKIQRTERGDSAVYLCASSFVPGGAGYTFGSGTRLTVV.

Ten or more counts support this clonotype. The chain employs TRBV7-2 and TRBJ1-1; no reliable D call. This CDR3 has 15 residues. V lost 6 bases and J lost 0, with 14 bases in between. Per the germline V gene, CDR1 is SGHTA and CDR2 is FQGNSA. CDR3 protein: CASRVAYQLNTEAFF. The CDR3 DNA sequence: TGTGCCAGCAGAGTAGCGTATCAGCTGAACACTGAAGCTTTCTTT.

This clonotype was found many times. The chain has TRBV19 and TRBJ1-2, with 11 bases lining up with TRBD1. The CDR3 has 15 residues. CDR1 is LNHDA, CDR2 SQIVND, per germline (reference sequence). The V and J ends lost 9 bases and 3 bases, in that order; junction bases with no gene match: 9. CDR3 nucleotides: TGTGCCAGCCCGGACAGGGGGCGAACGTACTATGGCTACACCTTC. This gives the protein CASPDRGRTYYGYTF.